This TCR beta chain was observed in a study of T cells in localized non-small cell lung cancer. The CDR3 spans 15 residues. Looked up from germline, CDR1 is SQVTM and CDR2 is ANQGSEA. The V gene end was trimmed by 3 bases and the J gene end by 0 bases; junction bases not matched to a gene: 4. Study results and limitations: In uninvolved adjacent lung, T cell clonality reached its highest value, exceeding tumor. Researchers found a median roughly 50 of the top 100 tumor clones in adjacent lung.

The repertoire was sequenced with immunoSEQ multiplex PCR; TCRdb's copy has only in-frame clones and lacks some. In the table there are roughly 6,700 clones, more than 35% of which are singletons. On this clone itself: Its antigen remains unknown.

Sequencing used lung tumor tissue, obtained before any cancer treatment. The rearrangement uses TRBV29-1 and TRBJ2-5; 10 positions agree with TRBD2. The sequence was collected from a man aged 40 to 70 with stage III lung adenocarcinoma. CDR3 protein: CSVELTSGYQETQYF. CDR3 nucleotides: TGCAGCGTTGAGCTGACTAGCGGGTACCAAGAGACCCAGTACTTC.